One sample yielded the 24 T cell receptor beta chains listed below, sequenced in a study of blood T cell repertoires in COVID-19. TCRdb keeps only in-frame clones here, not all; method: immunoSEQ multiplex PCR. The sample has under 450,000 clones, approximately 86% seen once. The specimen was peripheral blood. All receptors come from a woman aged 55-69 years with COVID-19, enrolled during active disease.

The rearrangement links TRBV11-2 to TRBJ2-7, with a weak D call TRBD1 (6 bases). The CDR3 length is 15 residues. Germline CDR1 and CDR2: SGHAT and FQNNGV. V was shortened by 5 bases and J by 0 bases, with 14 bases between the two germline ends. The DNA of the CDR3 is TGTGCCAGCAGCATCCTACAGGGTTCCTCCTACGAGCAGTACTTC. Protein product: CASSILQGSSYEQYF.

The chain has TRBV18 and TRBJ2-5; 8 nucleotides match TRBD1. Germline V gene data show CDR1 as KGHSH and CDR2 as LQKENI. J was trimmed by 5 bases and V by 4 bases; bases with no gene match: 9. The length of the CDR3 is 15 residues. This CDR3 reads CASSRSDRGSETQYF. CDR3 bases: TGTGCCAGCTCACGTTCCGACAGGGGTTCCGAGACCCAGTACTTC.

V gene TRBV6-5 combines with J gene TRBJ2-4, with D possibly matching TRBD1 (5 bases). This CDR3 contains 13 residues. Germline V gives CDR1 MNHEY, CDR2 SVGAGI. V dropped 0 bases and J dropped 12 bases, with 12 bases sitting between them. CDR3 sequence: CASSYSRQRAQYF. CDR3 nucleotide sequence: TGTGCCAGCAGTTACTCGAGACAGCGTGCTCAGTACTTC.

This chain joins TRBV7-3 and TRBJ2-3; tentative D call: TRBD1 (5 bases). The CDR3 runs to 13 residues. The germline V gene has CDR1 SGHTA and CDR2 FQGTGA. V lost 4 bases to trimming and J lost 4 bases, with 9 bases between them. CDR3 nucleotide sequence: TGTGCCAGCAGCTATCAGGGTGCAGATACGCAGTATTTT. This encodes CASSYQGADTQYF.

In nucleotides, the CDR3 is TGTGCCAGCAGTGGACAGTACTATGGCTACACCTTC. Its translation is CASSGQYYGYTF. This rearrangement joins TRBV25-1 to TRBJ1-2, with D possibly being TRBD1 (5 bases). The CDR3 length is 12 residues. Deletions cut 4 bases from V and 3 bases from J, with 6 bases between. CDR1 MGHDK and CDR2 SYGVNS come from the germline V gene.

This clone showed up just once. The rearrangement joins TRBV3-1 (or the pseudogene TRBV3-2) to TRBJ2-7; 10 bases fit TRBD1. Germline V gives CDR1 LGHDT, CDR2 YNNKEL (reference sequence). V shed 0 bases and J 1 base; nucleotides not matched to a gene: 9. The CDR3 is made up of 18 amino acids. CDR3 amino acids: CASSQESRWDRGSYEQYF. CDR3 bases: TGTGCCAGCAGCCAAGAGTCCCGCTGGGACAGGGGTTCCTACGAGCAGTACTTC.

CDR3 amino acids: CASSPVEETQYF. The CDR3 DNA reads as TGCGCCAGCAGCCCTGTAGAAGAGACCCAGTACTTC. The chain couples TRBV5-1 to TRBJ2-5; D gene unclear. This CDR3 has 12 residues. Trimming cost V 4 bases and J 3 bases, with 7 bases left between them. CDR1 is SGHRS and CDR2 is YFSETQ in the germline V gene.

The J gene is TRBJ2-5, the V gene TRBV6-5; 12 nucleotides agree with TRBD2. CDR3 length: 16 residues. With V trimmed by 3 bases and J by 5 bases, 7 bases remained unmatched. CDR1 and CDR2 from the germline V gene are MNHEY and SVGAGI. The CDR3 loop reads CASSYPSGGAVETQYF. CDR3 bases: TGTGCCAGCAGTTATCCTAGCGGGGGGGCGGTGGAGACCCAGTACTTC.

This chain links TRBV7-3 with TRBJ2-3; D is perhaps TRBD1 (7 bases). This CDR3 region has 16 residues. Trimming pared 3 bases from V and 1 base from J, leaving 14 bases between. The V gene's germline CDR1 is SGHTA and CDR2 FQGTGA. Here the CDR3 reads CASSLEGARRTDTQYF. The CDR3 nucleotides are TGTGCCAGCAGCTTGGAGGGGGCGCGACGCACAGATACGCAGTATTTT.

The chain is built from TRBV5-1 and TRBJ1-2; no firm D call. The CDR3 runs to 14 residues. The germline CDR1 and CDR2 sequences are SGHRS and YFSETQ. V gave up 7 bases and J gave up 0 bases, with 13 bases separating them. The CDR3 sequence is CASGGRSTNYGYTF. The CDR3 bases are TGCGCCAGCGGCGGGAGGTCAACTAACTATGGCTACACCTTC.

CDR3 bases: TGTGCCAGCCGGGACTACAATGAGCAGTTCTTC. It yields the protein CASRDYNEQFF. V usage is TRBV6-5 and J usage is TRBJ2-1, with TRBD2 as a possible D gene (5 bases). This CDR3 comprises 11 residues. V was pared by 8 bases and J by 3 bases, with 5 bases between. CDR1 is MNHEY, CDR2 SVGAGI, per germline.

This clone was seen a single time. The chain combines TRBV27 with TRBJ2-2, with D tentatively TRBD1 (5 bases). CDR1 is MNHEY, CDR2 SMNVEV, per germline (reference sequence). The germline V and J ends were trimmed by 6 bases and 7 bases, with 9 bases remaining between them. This CDR3 has 12 residues. In nucleotides, the CDR3 is TGTGCCAGCAGCAGGGAATACGGGGAGCTGTTTTTT. Translation: CASSREYGELFF.

The chain couples TRBV19 to TRBJ2-7, with 8 bases aligning to TRBD1. The length of the CDR3 is 13 residues. V lost 2 bases and J lost 5; bases outside the gene matches: 2. Germline assignment: CDR1 LNHDA and CDR2 SQIVND (reference sequence). The CDR3 here is CASSIQGAHEQYF. As DNA, the CDR3 is TGTGCCAGTAGTATACAGGGGGCCCACGAGCAGTACTTC.

This clone has only a few counts. The rearrangement uses TRBV12-3 or TRBV12-4 and TRBJ2-5; tentatively, D is TRBD2 (5 bases). The CDR3 is made up of 13 amino acids. V was shortened by 2 bases and J by 5 bases, with 9 bases between the two germline ends. CDR3 protein: CASSLRGGETQYF. The CDR3, as DNA: TGTGCCAGCAGTTTACGTGGCGGGGAGACCCAGTACTTC.

The V gene is TRBV3-1 (or the pseudogene TRBV3-2), the J gene TRBJ1-2; 8 bases align to TRBD1. The CDR3 is 15 residues long. The trim removed 4 bases at V and 8 bases at J, leaving 12 bases unmatched. The germline gives CDR1 LGHDT, CDR2 YNNKEL (reference sequence). CDR3 in amino acids: CASSPSPGGLRGYTF. For the CDR3, the DNA is TGTGCCAGCAGCCCAAGCCCAGGGGGCCTGAGGGGCTACACCTTC.

The genes are TRBV23-1 and TRBJ1-6, with unresolved D. TRBV23-1 is designated an ORF whose function remains uncertain. V was pared by 11 bases and J by 7 bases, with 24 bases between. The CDR3 is 16 residues long. In DNA form, the CDR3 reads TGCGCCCCACCAATCACGGGGTGGTGCAAGAATTCACCCCTCCACTTT. Its translation: CAPPITGWCKNSPLHF.

J is TRBJ1-3 and V is TRBV6-5, with unresolved D. The CDR3 length is 14 residues. V was trimmed by 7 bases and J by 0 bases, leaving 10 bases between them. Germline V gene data show CDR1 as MNHEY and CDR2 as SVGAGI. The CDR3 sequence is CASTGRLSGNTIYF. CDR3 nucleotides: TGTGCCAGCACCGGCAGACTCTCTGGAAACACCATATATTTT.

The J gene is TRBJ2-3, the V gene TRBV2; 8 positions match TRBD1. The CDR3 runs 14 residues. Losses at the gene ends were 6 bases for V and 2 bases for J; bases not matched to a gene: 4. Germline V gene lookup returns CDR1 SNHLY and CDR2 FYNNEI. In DNA form, the CDR3 reads TGTGCCAGCAGGCGGACAGGGAACACAGATACGCAGTATTTT. Translating it yields CASRRTGNTDTQYF.

The chain uses TRBV30 and TRBJ1-2; TRBD1 matches at 7 bases. CDR1 and CDR2 from the germline V gene are GTSNPN and SVGIG (reference sequence). The CDR3 extends over 14 amino acids. The J segment lost 5 bases and the V segment lost 5 bases, leaving 11 bases of the junction unmatched. The CDR3 spells CAWARQGFFYGYTF. The CDR3 DNA is TGTGCCTGGGCAAGACAGGGCTTTTTTTATGGCTACACCTTC.

The chain is built from TRBV7-8 and TRBJ2-3, with 10 nucleotides matching TRBD2. From germline, CDR1 is SGHVS and CDR2 FQNEAQ. Germline trimming cut 5 bases from V and 4 bases from J; bases unmatched to any gene: 9. The CDR3 totals 16 residues. The CDR3 loop is CASSQDSSGGSDTQYF. CDR3 nucleotides: TGTGCCAGCAGCCAAGACAGTAGCGGGGGGTCAGATACGCAGTATTTT.

The V and J genes are TRBV10-3 and TRBJ2-2; TRBD1 matches 7 bases. The CDR3 runs to 14 residues. Trimming removed 10 bases from V and 0 bases from J; junction bases left unmatched: 5. Germline CDR1 is ENHRY and CDR2 is SYGVKD. The chain's CDR3 is CATMGQSNTGELFF. CDR3 sequence (DNA): TGTGCCACGATGGGACAGTCGAACACCGGGGAGCTGTTTTTT.

The chain carries TRBV5-1 and TRBJ2-7; unclear D gene. Between the trimmed V and J ends, which lost 3 bases and 0 bases, there was a span of 7 bases. This CDR3 contains 13 residues. Per the germline V gene, CDR1 is SGHRS and CDR2 is YFSETQ. The CDR3 DNA follows: TGCGCCAGCAGCTCTCCCCCCTCCTACGAGCAGTACTTC. This translates into CASSSPPSYEQYF.

The rearrangement links TRBV18 to TRBJ1-5, with TRBD1 as a possible D gene (5 bases). CDR3 size: 14 residues. Trimming cost V 6 bases and J 2 bases, with 11 bases left between them. Germline V gene data show CDR1 as KGHSH and CDR2 as LQKENI. Written as DNA, the CDR3 is TGTGCCAGCTCTCAGGGTTCCGGCAATCAGCCCCAGCATTTT. This gives the protein CASSQGSGNQPQHF.

The chain uses TRBV5-4 and TRBJ1-1; D is unclear. Trimming stripped 2 bases from V and 5 bases from J, with 10 bases between. In germline, CDR1 is SGHNT, CDR2 YYREEE (reference sequence). The CDR3 is 13 residues long. CDR3 amino acids: CASSFFPRTEAFF. The CDR3 DNA reads as TGTGCCAGCAGCTTCTTCCCGCGGACTGAAGCTTTCTTT.